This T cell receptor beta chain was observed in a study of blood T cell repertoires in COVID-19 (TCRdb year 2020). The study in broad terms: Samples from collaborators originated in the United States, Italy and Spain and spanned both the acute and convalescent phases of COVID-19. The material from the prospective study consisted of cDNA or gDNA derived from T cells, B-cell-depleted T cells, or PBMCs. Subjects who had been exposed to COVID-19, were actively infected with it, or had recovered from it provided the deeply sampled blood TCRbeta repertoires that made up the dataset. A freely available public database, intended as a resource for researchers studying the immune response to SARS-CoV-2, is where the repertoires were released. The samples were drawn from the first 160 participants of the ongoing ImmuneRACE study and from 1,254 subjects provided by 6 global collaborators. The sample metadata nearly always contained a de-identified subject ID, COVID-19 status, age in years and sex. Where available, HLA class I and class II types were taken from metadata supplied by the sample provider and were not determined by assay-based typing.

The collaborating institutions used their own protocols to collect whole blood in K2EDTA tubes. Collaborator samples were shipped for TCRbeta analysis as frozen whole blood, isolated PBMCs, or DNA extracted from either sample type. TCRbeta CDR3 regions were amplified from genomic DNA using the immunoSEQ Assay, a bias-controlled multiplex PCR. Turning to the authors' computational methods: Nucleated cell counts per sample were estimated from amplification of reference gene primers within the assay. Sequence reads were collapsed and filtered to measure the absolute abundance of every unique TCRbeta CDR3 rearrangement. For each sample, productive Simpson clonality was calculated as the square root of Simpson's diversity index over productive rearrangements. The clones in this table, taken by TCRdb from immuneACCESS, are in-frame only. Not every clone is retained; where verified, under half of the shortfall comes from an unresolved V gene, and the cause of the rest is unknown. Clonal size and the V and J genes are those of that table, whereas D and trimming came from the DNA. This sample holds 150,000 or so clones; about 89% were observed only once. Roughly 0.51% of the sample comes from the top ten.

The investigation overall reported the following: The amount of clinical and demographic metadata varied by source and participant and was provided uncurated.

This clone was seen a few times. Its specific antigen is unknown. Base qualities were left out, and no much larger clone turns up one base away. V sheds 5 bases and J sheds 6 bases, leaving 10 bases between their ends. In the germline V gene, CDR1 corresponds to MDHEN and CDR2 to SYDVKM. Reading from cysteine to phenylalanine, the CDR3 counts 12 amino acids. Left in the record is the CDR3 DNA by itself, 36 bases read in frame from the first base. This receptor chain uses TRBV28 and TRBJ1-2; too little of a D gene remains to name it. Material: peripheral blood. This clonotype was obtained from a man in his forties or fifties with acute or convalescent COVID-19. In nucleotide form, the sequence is TGTGCCAGCAGTCGTCTCCCCCATGGCTACACCTTC. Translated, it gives CASSRLPHGYTF.